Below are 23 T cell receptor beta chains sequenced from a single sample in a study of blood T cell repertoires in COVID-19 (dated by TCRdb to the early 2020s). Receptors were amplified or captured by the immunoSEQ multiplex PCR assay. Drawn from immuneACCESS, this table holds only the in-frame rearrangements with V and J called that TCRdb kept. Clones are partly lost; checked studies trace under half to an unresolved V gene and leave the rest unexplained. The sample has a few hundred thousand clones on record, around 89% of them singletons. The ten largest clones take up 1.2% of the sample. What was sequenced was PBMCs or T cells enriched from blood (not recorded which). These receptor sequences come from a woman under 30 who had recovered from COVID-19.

CDR3 loop: CATSDFLDRGQDTQYF. In DNA, the CDR3 is TGTGCCACCAGTGATTTTTTGGACAGGGGACAAGATACGCAGTATTTT. The chain combines TRBV24-1 with TRBJ2-3; 9 positions match TRBD1. Trimming took 1 base from V and 5 from J; bases not matched to a gene: 6. Germline-derived CDR1 and CDR2 are KGHDR and SFDVKD. The CDR3 sequence is 16 residues long.

The CDR3 DNA follows: TGTGCCAGCAGTTACGGGGGCGGAAAACTGTTTTTT. It encodes CASSYGGGKLFF. The chain is built from TRBV6-2 or TRBV6-3 and TRBJ1-4; weak D call: TRBD1 (6 bases). The CDR3 has 12 residues. V was clipped by 2 bases and J by 10 bases, with 8 bases between them. CDR1 is MNHEY and CDR2 is SVGEGT in the germline V gene.

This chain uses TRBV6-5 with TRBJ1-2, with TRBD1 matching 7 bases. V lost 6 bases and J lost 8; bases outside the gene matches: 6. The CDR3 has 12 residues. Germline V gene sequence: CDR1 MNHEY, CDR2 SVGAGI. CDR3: CASSRQGRGYTF. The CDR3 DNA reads TGTGCCAGCAGCCGACAGGGAAGAGGCTACACCTTC.

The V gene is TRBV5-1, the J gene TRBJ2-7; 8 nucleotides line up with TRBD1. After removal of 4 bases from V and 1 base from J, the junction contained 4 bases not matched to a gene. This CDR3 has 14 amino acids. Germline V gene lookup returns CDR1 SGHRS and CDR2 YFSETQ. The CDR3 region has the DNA TGCGCCAGCAGCATAAGGACAGGGTCCTACGAGCAGTACTTC. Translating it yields CASSIRTGSYEQYF.

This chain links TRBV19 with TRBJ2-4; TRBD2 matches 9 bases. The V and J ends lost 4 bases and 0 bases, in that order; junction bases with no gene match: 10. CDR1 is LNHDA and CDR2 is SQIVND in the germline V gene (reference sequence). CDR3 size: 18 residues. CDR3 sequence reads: CASSTVVAGVLAKNIQYF. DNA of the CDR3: TGTGCCAGTAGTACCGTGGTAGCGGGGGTCCTAGCCAAAAACATTCAGTACTTC.

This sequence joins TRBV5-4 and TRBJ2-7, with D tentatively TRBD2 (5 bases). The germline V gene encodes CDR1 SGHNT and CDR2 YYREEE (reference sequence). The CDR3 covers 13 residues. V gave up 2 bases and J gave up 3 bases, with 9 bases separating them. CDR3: CASSFQTSYEQYF. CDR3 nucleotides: TGTGCCAGCAGCTTCCAAACTAGCTACGAGCAGTACTTC.

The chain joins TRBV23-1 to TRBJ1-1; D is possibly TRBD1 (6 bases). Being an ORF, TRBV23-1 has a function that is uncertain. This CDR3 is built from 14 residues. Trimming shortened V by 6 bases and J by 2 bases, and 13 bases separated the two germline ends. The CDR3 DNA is TGCGCCAGCAGCGACAGGAGGCGAAACACTGAAGCTTTCTTT. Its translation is CASSDRRRNTEAFF.

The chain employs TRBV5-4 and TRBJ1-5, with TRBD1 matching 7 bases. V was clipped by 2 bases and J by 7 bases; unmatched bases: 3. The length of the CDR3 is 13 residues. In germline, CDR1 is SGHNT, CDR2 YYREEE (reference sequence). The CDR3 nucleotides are TGTGCCAGCAGCTTCGACAGGGTACAGCCCCAGCATTTT. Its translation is CASSFDRVQPQHF.

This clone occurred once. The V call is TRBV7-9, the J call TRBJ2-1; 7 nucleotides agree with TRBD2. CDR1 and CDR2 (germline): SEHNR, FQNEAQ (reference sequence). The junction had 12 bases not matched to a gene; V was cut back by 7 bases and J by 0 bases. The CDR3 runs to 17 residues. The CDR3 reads CASIAKRGHSSYNEQFF. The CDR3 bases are TGTGCCAGCATCGCTAAGCGGGGCCACAGCTCCTACAATGAGCAGTTCTTC.

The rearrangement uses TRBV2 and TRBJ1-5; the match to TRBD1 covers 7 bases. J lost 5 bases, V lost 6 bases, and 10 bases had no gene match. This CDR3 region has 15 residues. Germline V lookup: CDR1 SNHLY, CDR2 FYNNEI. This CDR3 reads CASSDKTGIYQPQHF. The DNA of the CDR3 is TGTGCCAGCAGCGATAAGACAGGGATCTATCAGCCCCAGCATTTT.

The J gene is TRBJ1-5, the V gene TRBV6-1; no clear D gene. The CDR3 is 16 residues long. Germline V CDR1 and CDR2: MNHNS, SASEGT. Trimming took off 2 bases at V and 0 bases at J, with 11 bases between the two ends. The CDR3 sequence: CASSERPGASNQPQHF. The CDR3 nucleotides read TGTGCCAGCAGTGAAAGGCCGGGAGCTAGCAATCAGCCCCAGCATTTT.

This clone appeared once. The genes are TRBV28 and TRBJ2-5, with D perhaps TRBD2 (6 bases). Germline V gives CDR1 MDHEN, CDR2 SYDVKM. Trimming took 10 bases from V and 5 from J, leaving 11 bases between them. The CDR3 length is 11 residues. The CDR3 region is CATRRVETQYF. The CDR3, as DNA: TGTGCCACCAGGAGGGTCGAGACCCAGTACTTC. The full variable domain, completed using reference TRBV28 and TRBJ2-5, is DVKVTQSSRYLVKRTGEKVFLECVQDMDHENMFWYRQDPGLGLRLIYFSYDVKMKEKGDIPEGYSVSREKKERFSLILESASTNQTSMYLCATRRVETQYFGPGTRLLVL.

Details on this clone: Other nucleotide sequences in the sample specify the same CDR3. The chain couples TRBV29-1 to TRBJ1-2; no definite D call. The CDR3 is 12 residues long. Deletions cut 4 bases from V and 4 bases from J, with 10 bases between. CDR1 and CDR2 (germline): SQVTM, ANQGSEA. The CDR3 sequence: CSVVEGGYGYTF. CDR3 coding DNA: TGCAGCGTTGTGGAGGGCGGCTATGGCTACACCTTC.

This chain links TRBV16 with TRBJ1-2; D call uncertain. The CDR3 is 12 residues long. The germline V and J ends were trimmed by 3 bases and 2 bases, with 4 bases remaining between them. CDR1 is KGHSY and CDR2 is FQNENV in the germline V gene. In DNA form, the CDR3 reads TGTGCCAGCAGCCACGAGAACTATGGCTACACCTTC. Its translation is CASSHENYGYTF. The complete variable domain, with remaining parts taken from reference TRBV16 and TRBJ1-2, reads GEEVAQTPKHLVRGEGQKAKLYCAPIKGHSYVFWYQQVLKNEFKFLISFQNENVFDETGMPKERFSAKCLPNSPCSLEIQATKLEDSAVYFCASSHENYGYTFGSGTRLTVV.

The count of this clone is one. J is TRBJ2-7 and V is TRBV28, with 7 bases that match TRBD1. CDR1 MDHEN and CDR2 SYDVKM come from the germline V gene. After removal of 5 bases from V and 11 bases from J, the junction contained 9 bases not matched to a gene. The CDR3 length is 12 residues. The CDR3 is CASSPPGQRKYF. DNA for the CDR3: TGTGCCAGCAGTCCCCCGGGACAGAGGAAGTACTTC. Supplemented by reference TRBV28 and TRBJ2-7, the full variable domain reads DVKVTQSSRYLVKRTGEKVFLECVQDMDHENMFWYRQDPGLGLRLIYFSYDVKMKEKGDIPEGYSVSREKKERFSLILESASTNQTSMYLCASSPPGQRKYFGPGTRLTVT.

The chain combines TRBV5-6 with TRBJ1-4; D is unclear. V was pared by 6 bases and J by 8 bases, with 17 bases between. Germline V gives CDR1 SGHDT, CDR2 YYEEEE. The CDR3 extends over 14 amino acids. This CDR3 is CASTQRPAGEKLFF. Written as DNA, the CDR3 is TGTGCCAGCACCCAACGTCCAGCGGGGGAAAAACTGTTTTTT.

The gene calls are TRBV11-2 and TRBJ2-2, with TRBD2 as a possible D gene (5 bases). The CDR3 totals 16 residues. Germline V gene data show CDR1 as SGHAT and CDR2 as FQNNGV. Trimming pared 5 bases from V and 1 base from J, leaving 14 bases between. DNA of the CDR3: TGTGCCAGCAGCCCCCGAGGGCGGAAGAACACCGGGGAGCTGTTTTTT. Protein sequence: CASSPRGRKNTGELFF.

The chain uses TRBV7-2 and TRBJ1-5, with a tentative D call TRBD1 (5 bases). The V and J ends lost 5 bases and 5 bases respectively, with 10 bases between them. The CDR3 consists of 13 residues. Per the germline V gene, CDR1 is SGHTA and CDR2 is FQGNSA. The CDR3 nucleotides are TGTGCCAGCAGCCGGGGGAGGGATCAGCCCCAGCATTTT. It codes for CASSRGRDQPQHF. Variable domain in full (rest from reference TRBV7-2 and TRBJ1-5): GAGVSQSPSNKVTEKGKDVELRCDPISGHTALYWYRQSLGQGLEFLIYFQGNSAPDKSGLPSDRFSAERTGGSVSTLTIQRTQQEDSAVYLCASSRGRDQPQHFGDGTRLSIL.

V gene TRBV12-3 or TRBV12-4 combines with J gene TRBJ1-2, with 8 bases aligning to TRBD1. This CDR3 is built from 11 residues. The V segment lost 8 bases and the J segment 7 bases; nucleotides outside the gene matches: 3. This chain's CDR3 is CASSQGAGYTF. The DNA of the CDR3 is TGTGCCAGCTCGCAGGGGGCTGGCTACACCTTC.

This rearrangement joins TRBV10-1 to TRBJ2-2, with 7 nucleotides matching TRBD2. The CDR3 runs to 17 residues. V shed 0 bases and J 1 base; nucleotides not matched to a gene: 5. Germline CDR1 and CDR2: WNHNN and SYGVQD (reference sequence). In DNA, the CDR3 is TGCGCCAGCAGTGAGTCGATTGGGGGGGGGAACACCGGGGAGCTGTTTTTT. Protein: CASSESIGGGNTGELFF.

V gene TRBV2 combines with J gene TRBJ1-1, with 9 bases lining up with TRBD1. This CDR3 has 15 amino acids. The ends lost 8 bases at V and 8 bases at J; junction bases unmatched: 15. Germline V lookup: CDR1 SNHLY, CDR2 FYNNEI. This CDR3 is CASGQRPADRGEAFF. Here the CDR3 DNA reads TGTGCCAGCGGACAACGACCGGCGGACAGGGGAGAAGCTTTCTTT.

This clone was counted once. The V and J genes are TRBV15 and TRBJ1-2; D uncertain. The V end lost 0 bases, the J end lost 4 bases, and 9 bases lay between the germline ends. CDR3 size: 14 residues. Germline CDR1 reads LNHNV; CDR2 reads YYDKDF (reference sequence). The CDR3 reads CATSREVSPYGYTF. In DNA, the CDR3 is TGTGCCACCAGCAGAGAGGTCAGTCCCTATGGCTACACCTTC.

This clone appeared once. For the CDR3, the DNA is TGTGCCAGCAGTGAAGCCTTCAGCAGGGGAGAGACCCAGTACTTC. It is translated as CASSEAFSRGETQYF. This chain connects TRBV2 to TRBJ2-5; D is possibly TRBD1 (6 bases). The germline CDR1 and CDR2 sequences are SNHLY and FYNNEI. CDR3 length: 15 residues. V lost 0 bases to trimming and J lost 4 bases, with 12 bases between them.